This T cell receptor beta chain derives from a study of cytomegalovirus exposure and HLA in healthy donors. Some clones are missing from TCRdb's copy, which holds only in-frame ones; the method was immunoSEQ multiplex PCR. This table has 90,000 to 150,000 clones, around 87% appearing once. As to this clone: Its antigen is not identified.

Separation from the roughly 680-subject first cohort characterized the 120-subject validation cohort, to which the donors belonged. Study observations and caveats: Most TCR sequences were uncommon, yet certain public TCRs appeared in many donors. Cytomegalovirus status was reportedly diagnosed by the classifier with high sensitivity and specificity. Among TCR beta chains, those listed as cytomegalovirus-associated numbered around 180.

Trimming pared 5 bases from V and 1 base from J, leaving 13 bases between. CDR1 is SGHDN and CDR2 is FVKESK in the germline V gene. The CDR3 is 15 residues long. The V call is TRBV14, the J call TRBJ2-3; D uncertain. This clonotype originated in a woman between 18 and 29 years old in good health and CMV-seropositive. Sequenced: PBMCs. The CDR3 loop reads CASSYLQVRTDTQYF. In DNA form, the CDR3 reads TGTGCCAGCAGCTACCTCCAGGTCCGCACAGATACGCAGTATTTT.